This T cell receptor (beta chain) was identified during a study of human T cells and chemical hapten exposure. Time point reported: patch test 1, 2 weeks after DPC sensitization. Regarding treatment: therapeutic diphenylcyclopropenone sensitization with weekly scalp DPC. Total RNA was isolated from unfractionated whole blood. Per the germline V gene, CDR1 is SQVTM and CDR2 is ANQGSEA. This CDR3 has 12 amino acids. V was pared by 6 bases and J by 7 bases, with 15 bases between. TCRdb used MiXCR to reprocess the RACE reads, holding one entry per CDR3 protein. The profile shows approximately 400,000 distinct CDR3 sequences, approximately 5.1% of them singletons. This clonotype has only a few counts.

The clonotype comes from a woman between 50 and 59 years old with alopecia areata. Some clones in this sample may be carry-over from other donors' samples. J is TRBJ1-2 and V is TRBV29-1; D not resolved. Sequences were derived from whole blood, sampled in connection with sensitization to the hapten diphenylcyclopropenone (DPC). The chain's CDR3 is CSVLTGGGGYTF. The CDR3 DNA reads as TGCAGCGTACTGACCGGCGGAGGTGGCTACACCTTC.